This T cell receptor (beta chain) came from a study of blood T cell repertoires in COVID-19. Study as a whole: COVID-19 samples collected from the United States, Italy and Spain covered acute and convalescent phases. Sample material is recorded as cDNA or gDNA derived from T cells, B-cell-depleted T cells, or PBMCs.

Original processing methods: Amplified reference gene primers provided the basis for estimating nucleated cell counts. Sequencing was performed with immunoSEQ multiplex PCR; in TCRdb, only in-frame clones are kept and a portion is missing. V, J and clone size are those of that table, while D and trimming were read from the DNA. The sample carries 200,000 to 300,000 clones, nearly 95% recorded once. Seattle patients were enrolled while actively infected and followed longitudinally. V was shortened by 3 bases and J by 7 bases, with 17 bases between the two germline ends. The CDR3 totals 16 residues. Germline assignment: CDR1 SGDLS and CDR2 YYNGEE.

This receptor was identified in a man aged 25 to 45 with COVID-19, enrolled during active disease. Specimen: peripheral blood. The chain carries TRBV9 and TRBJ1-6; D perhaps matches TRBD1 (6 bases). DNA for the CDR3: TGTGCCAGCAGCGGAGGGGGGGGAAAGCAGAATTCACCCCTCCACTTT. It specifies CASSGGGGKQNSPLHF. The entire variable domain, with the rest obtained from reference TRBV9 and TRBJ1-6, is as follows: DSGVTQTPKHLITATGQRVTLRCSPRSGDLSVYWYQQSLDQGLQFLIQYYNGEERAKGNILERFSAQQFPDLHSELNLSSLELGDSALYFCASSGGGGKQNSPLHFGNGTRLTVT.